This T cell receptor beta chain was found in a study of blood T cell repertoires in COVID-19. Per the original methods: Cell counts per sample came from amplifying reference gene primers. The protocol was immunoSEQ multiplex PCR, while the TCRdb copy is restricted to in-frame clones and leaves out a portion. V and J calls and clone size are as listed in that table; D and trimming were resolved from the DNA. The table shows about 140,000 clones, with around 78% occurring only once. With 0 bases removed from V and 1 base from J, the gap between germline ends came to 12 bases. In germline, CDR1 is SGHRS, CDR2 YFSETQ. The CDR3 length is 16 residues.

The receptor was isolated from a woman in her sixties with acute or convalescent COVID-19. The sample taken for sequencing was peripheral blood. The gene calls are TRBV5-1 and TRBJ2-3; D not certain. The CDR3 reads CASSLGSGLGTDTQYF. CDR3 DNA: TGCGCCAGCAGCTTGGGCTCGGGTCTAGGCACAGATACGCAGTATTTT.